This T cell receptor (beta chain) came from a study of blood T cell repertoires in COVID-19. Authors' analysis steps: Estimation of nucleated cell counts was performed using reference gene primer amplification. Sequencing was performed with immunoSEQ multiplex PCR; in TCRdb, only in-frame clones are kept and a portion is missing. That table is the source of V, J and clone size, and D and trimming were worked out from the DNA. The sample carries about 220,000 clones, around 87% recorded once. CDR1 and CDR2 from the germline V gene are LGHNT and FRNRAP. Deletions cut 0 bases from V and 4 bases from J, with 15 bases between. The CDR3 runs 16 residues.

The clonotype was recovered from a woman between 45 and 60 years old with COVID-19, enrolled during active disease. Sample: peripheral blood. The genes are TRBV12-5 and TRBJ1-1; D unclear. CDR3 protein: CASGLVLRGSATEAFF. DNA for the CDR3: TGTGCTAGTGGTTTGGTACTTCGGGGTAGCGCCACTGAAGCTTTCTTT.